Each of the 16 T cell receptor beta chains below was sequenced from the same sample in a study of cytomegalovirus exposure and HLA in healthy donors. In the PCR, 60 Vbeta and 13 Jbeta primers were used. The table came from immunoSEQ multiplex PCR; TCRdb's copy has only in-frame clones and leaves some out. The sample carries 95,000 to 150,000 clones, over 60% recorded once. Sequences were obtained from PBMCs. These receptors originate from a man younger than 35 in good health and CMV-seropositive.

CDR3 sequence: CASSEGRQGWLDTGELFF. The DNA of the CDR3 is TGTGCCAGCAGTGAAGGGAGACAGGGTTGGTTGGACACCGGGGAGCTGTTTTTT. This rearrangement joins TRBV2 to TRBJ2-2; TRBD1 agrees at 7 bases. The CDR3 has 18 residues. Trimming removed 1 base from V and 3 bases from J; junction bases left unmatched: 11. From germline, CDR1 is SNHLY and CDR2 FYNNEI.

The rearrangement uses TRBV6-6 and TRBJ1-1; no clear D. This CDR3 region has 13 residues. Trimming removed 6 bases from V and 0 bases from J, with 8 bases in between. CDR1 is MNHNY, CDR2 SVGAGI, per germline (reference sequence). CDR3 DNA: TGTGCCAGCAGGTCGGAGCTGAACACTGAAGCTTTCTTT. Amino acids: CASRSELNTEAFF.

V usage is TRBV30 and J usage is TRBJ2-7; perhaps TRBD2 as D (7 bases). V was shortened by 8 bases and J by 3 bases, with 23 bases between the two germline ends. Per germline, CDR1 GTSNPN and CDR2 SVGIG (reference sequence). This CDR3 has 15 amino acids. CDR3 amino acids: CAGLGGDLDIYEQYF. The DNA of the CDR3 is TGTGCCGGATTAGGGGGGGACCTAGATATCTACGAGCAGTACTTC.

This clone appeared a few times. The chain is built from TRBV30 and TRBJ1-1, with 8 bases that match TRBD1. Germline trimming cut 0 bases from V and 7 bases from J; bases unmatched to any gene: 4. The length of the CDR3 is 13 residues. Germline V lookup: CDR1 GTSNPN, CDR2 SVGIG (reference sequence). This chain's CDR3 is CAWSVGTGREAFF. The CDR3 coding sequence is TGTGCCTGGAGTGTAGGGACAGGACGTGAAGCTTTCTTT.

This clone was recorded only once. This sequence joins TRBV19 and TRBJ2-6, with D possibly matching TRBD2 (5 bases). The CDR3 length is 14 residues. The V gene's germline CDR1 is LNHDA and CDR2 SQIVND (reference sequence). Trimming left V 7 bases short and J 0 bases short, with 7 bases between. The CDR3 DNA follows: TGTGCCAGTATCGGGATCTCTGGGGCCAACGTCCTGACTTTC. This encodes CASIGISGANVLTF.

The chain carries TRBV6-6 and TRBJ1-5, with D possibly matching TRBD1 (5 bases). Per germline, CDR1 MNHNY and CDR2 SVGAGI (reference sequence). With 6 bases removed from V and 5 bases from J, the gap between germline ends came to 11 bases. The CDR3 runs to 13 residues. The CDR3 nucleotides read TGTGCCAGCAGCCCCGACAGCTATCAGCCCCAGCATTTT. It codes for CASSPDSYQPQHF.

This clone was seen only a few times. This chain joins TRBV28 and TRBJ1-3, with D unclear. CDR1 and CDR2 (germline): MDHEN, SYDVKM. Trimming removed 8 bases at V and 4 bases at J, with 9 bases between. The CDR3 spans 12 residues. CDR3 bases: TGTGCCAGCGCGCGGGGAGGAAACACCATATATTTT. It translates to CASARGGNTIYF.

A remark on this clone: The sample carries other DNA sequences with the same CDR3. The chain has TRBV30 and TRBJ2-7, with 7 bases that match TRBD2. Trimming at V came to 6 bases and at J to 3 bases, leaving 8 bases not matched to a gene. CDR1 is GTSNPN and CDR2 is SVGIG in the germline V gene (reference sequence). The CDR3 length is 13 residues. The CDR3 sequence is CACRLAGRYEQYF. The CDR3 DNA is TGTGCCTGCCGATTAGCGGGCCGCTACGAGCAGTACTTC.

The CDR3 DNA is TGTGCCAGCAGCCTTAGCAGGGTCGGAAACACCATATATTTT. It codes for CASSLSRVGNTIYF. V and J are TRBV7-6 and TRBJ1-3; D is possibly TRBD1 (5 bases). Germline assignment: CDR1 SGHVS and CDR2 FNYEAQ. The length of the CDR3 is 14 residues. Trimming took 5 bases from V and 4 from J, leaving 12 bases between them.

The V and J genes are TRBV25-1 and TRBJ1-1; a possible D gene is TRBD1 (6 bases). The germline V gene has CDR1 MGHDK and CDR2 SYGVNS. The germline V and J ends were trimmed by 6 bases and 2 bases, with 10 bases remaining between them. The length of the CDR3 is 13 residues. CDR3 nucleotide sequence: TGTGCCAGCAGGGGACATTCTAACACTGAAGCTTTCTTT. Its protein is CASRGHSNTEAFF.

The V call is TRBV23-1, the J call TRBJ1-5; D is undetermined. TRBV23-1 is classed as an ORF, of uncertain function. This CDR3 comprises 12 residues. V lost 11 bases, J lost 4 bases, and 12 bases lay in between. CDR3 sequence: CADHSGNQPQHF. The CDR3 DNA reads TGCGCCGACCACAGTGGGAATCAGCCCCAGCATTTT.

V is TRBV7-8 and J is TRBJ1-3; possible D gene TRBD1, 6 bases. With 5 bases removed from V and 0 bases from J, the gap between germline ends came to 14 bases. Germline CDR1 SGHVS, CDR2 FQNEAQ. The CDR3 is made up of 16 amino acids. The CDR3 loop reads CASSKLDSYSGNTIYF. The DNA of the CDR3 is TGTGCCAGCAGCAAATTGGACAGCTACTCTGGAAACACCATATATTTT. Full variable domain (remainder filled in from reference TRBV7-8 and TRBJ1-3): GAGVSQSPRYKVAKRGQDVALRCDPISGHVSLFWYQQALGQGPEFLTYFQNEAQLDKSGLPSDRFFAERPEGSVSTLKIQRTQQEDSAVYLCASSKLDSYSGNTIYFGEGSWLTVV.

The CDR3 loop reads CASSLGGENGELFF. The CDR3 DNA follows: TGTGCCAGCAGCTTGGGCGGGGAAAACGGGGAGCTGTTTTTT. The genes are TRBV5-4 and TRBJ2-2, with a weak D call TRBD2 (6 bases). The germline CDR1 and CDR2 sequences are SGHNT and YYREEE (reference sequence). The V end was cut by 0 bases, the J end by 7 bases, with 10 bases between. This CDR3 is built from 14 residues.

The V and J genes are TRBV15 and TRBJ1-6; D may be TRBD1 (5 bases). This CDR3 is built from 14 residues. V lost 1 base and J 8 bases, leaving 9 bases between the germline ends. Germline V gene data show CDR1 as LNHNV and CDR2 as YYDKDF (reference sequence). As DNA, the CDR3 is TGTGCCACCAGCAGAGGGGGGGAGGATTCACCCCTCCACTTT. It yields the protein CATSRGGEDSPLHF.

The rearrangement uses TRBV7-6 and TRBJ1-2; D is possibly TRBD1 (5 bases). Germline CDR1 SGHVS, CDR2 FNYEAQ. V lost 5 bases to trimming and J lost 3 bases, with 10 bases between them. The CDR3 consists of 13 residues. The CDR3 DNA reads TGTGCCAGCAGCCACGACAGAGACTATGGCTACACCTTC. Protein sequence: CASSHDRDYGYTF.

This chain links TRBV9 with TRBJ2-3, with D possibly TRBD2 on 5 matching bases. With 1 base removed from V and 4 bases from J, the gap between germline ends came to 7 bases. This CDR3 region has 13 residues. CDR1 SGDLS and CDR2 YYNGEE come from the germline V gene. The CDR3 DNA is TGTGCCAGCAGCGTACTAGCCCCAGATACGCAGTATTTT. Its translation is CASSVLAPDTQYF. The variable domain in full, completed from reference TRBV9 and TRBJ2-3, reads DSGVTQTPKHLITATGQRVTLRCSPRSGDLSVYWYQQSLDQGLQFLIQYYNGEERAKGNILERFSAQQFPDLHSELNLSSLELGDSALYFCASSVLAPDTQYFGPGTRLTVL.